This TCR beta chain was found in a study of cytomegalovirus exposure and HLA in healthy donors. The study's findings and limits: The productive fraction for most TCR beta V segments was about 90% or about 30% in an earlier analysis. Several of the most significant clusters appeared linked to common viral pathogens, based on a later analysis.

The PCR employed 60 Vbeta primers together with 13 Jbeta primers. Data came from immunoSEQ multiplex PCR; TCRdb stores just in-frame clones and leaves some out. The repertoire consists of some 200,000 clones, with 80% occurring once and the leading ten covering roughly 0.65%. About this clone: The antigen remains undetermined.

The germline V gene encodes CDR1 LNHDA and CDR2 SQIVND (reference sequence). V was clipped by 6 bases and J by 4 bases; unmatched bases: 13. The CDR3 has 16 residues. Sequencing input: PBMCs. This sequence was found in a boy aged 5 to 17 in good health and CMV-seronegative. The chain uses TRBV19 and TRBJ1-2, with 8 bases matching TRBD1. As DNA, the CDR3 is TGTGCCAGTAGCCGAAGAACAGGGGGAGAGTCCTATGGCTACACCTTC. Protein product: CASSRRTGGESYGYTF. The full variable domain, completed using reference TRBV19 and TRBJ1-2, is DGGITQSPKYLFRKEGQNVTLSCEQNLNHDAMYWYRQDPGQGLRLIYYSQIVNDFQKGDIAEGYSVSREKKESFPLTVTSAQKNPTAFYLCASSRRTGGESYGYTFGSGTRLTVV.